This entry is about one T cell receptor (beta chain). The antigen is unknown. This specimen comes from a study of cytomegalovirus exposure and HLA in healthy donors. Study-wide context: A later analysis reported the same platform for the 110 or so validation repertoires and the roughly 700 first-cohort repertoires.

CDR1 is LNHDA and CDR2 is SQIVND in the germline V gene (reference sequence). The junction had 3 bases not matched to a gene; V was cut back by 3 bases and J by 7 bases. The CDR3 consists of 14 residues. Findings of the study overall: 164 TCR beta chains were listed as cytomegalovirus-associated.

Measured with immunoSEQ multiplex PCR; TCRdb has only the in-frame clones, and not every one. The sample yields 150,000 to 250,000 clones, 84% seen once. The specimen sequenced was PBMCs. This TCR was sampled from a woman aged 25 to 39 in good health and CMV-seropositive. The chain recombines TRBV19 with TRBJ2-1; 10 nucleotides agree with TRBD1. As DNA, the CDR3 is TGTGCCAGTAGTATGAGGGACAGGGGAAATGAGCAGTTCTTC. It is translated as CASSMRDRGNEQFF.